This record looks at one TCR beta chain sequence and its context. These data are taken from a study of shared clonotypes between healthy human individuals. The table came from immunoSEQ multiplex PCR; TCRdb's copy has only in-frame clones and leaves some out. Of some 1 million clones detected, 75% appear once; the ten largest clones hold nearly 1.5%. V gave up 5 bases and J gave up 2 bases; unmatched junction bases: 7. This CDR3 has 15 amino acids. CDR1 and CDR2 (germline): MNHNS, SASEGT. The sequence derives from a man younger than 35 in good health. The chain joins TRBV6-1 to TRBJ2-3, with 7 bases fitting TRBD2. The specimen was memory CD4+ T cells sorted from blood. Subset reported: CD45RA-negative fraction. CDR3 bases: TGTGCCAGCAGTCCGAGCGGGGCCGTCACAGATACGCAGTATTTT. This codes for CASSPSGAVTDTQYF.